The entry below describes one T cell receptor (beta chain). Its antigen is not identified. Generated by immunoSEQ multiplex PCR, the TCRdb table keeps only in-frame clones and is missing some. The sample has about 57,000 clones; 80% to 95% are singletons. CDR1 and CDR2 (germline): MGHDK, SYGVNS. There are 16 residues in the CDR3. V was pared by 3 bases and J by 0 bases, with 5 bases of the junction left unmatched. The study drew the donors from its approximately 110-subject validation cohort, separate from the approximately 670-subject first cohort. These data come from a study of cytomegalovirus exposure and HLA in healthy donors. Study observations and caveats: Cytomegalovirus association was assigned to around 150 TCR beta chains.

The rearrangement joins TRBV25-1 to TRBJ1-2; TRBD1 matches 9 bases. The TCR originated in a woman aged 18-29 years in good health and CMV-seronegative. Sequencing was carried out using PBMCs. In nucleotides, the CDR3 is TGTGCCAGCAGTGAGTGGACAGGGGAACCTAACTATGGCTACACCTTC. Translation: CASSEWTGEPNYGYTF.